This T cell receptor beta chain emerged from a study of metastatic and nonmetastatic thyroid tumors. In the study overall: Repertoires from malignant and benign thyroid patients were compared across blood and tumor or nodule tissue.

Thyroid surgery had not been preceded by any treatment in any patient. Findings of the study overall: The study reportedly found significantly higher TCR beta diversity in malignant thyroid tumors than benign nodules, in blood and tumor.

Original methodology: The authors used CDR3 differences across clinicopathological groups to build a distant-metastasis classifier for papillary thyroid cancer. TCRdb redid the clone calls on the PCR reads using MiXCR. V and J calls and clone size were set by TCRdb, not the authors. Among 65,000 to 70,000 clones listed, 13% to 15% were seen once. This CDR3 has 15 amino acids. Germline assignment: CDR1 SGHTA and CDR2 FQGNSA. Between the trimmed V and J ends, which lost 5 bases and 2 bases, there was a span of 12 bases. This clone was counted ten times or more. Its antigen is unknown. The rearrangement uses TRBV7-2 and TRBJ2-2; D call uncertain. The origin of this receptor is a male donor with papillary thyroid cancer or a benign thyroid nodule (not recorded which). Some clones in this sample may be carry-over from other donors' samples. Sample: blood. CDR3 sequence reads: CASSRRVSNTGELFF. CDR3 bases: TGTGCCAGCAGCCGCCGAGTGTCTAACACCGGGGAGCTGTTTTTT.